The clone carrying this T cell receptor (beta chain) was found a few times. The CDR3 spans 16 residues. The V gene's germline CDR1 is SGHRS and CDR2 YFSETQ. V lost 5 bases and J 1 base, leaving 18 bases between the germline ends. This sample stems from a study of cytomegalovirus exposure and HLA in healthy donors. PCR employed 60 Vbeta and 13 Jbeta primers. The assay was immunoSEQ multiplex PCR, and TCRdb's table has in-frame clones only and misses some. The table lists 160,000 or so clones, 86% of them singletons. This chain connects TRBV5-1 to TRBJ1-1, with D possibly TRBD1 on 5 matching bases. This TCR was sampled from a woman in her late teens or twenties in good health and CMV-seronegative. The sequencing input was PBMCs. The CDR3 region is CASRGGDPEWNTEAFF. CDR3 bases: TGCGCCAGCAGGGGAGGGGACCCCGAGTGGAACACTGAAGCTTTCTTT.